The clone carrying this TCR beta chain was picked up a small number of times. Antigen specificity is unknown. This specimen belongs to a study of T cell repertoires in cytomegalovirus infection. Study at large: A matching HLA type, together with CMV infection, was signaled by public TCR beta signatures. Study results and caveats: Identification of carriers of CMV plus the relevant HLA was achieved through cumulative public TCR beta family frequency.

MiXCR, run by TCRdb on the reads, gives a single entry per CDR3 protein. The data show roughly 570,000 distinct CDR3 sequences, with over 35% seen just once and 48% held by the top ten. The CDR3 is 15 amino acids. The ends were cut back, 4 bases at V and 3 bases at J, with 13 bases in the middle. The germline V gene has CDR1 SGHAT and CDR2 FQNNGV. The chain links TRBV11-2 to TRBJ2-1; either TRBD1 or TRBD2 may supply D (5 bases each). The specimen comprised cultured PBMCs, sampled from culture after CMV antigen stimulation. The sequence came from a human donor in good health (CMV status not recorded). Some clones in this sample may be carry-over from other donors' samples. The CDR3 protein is CASSYRSGGYNEQFF. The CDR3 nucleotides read TGTGCCAGCAGCTATAGGTCTGGGGGCTACAATGAGCAGTTCTTC.